The TCR beta chain described here comes from a study of glioma-infiltrating T cells after dendritic cell vaccination. Looking at the study overall: Three intradermal dendritic cell vaccine injections were given every two weeks. Study-level points and caveats: Only a small number of patients had complete blood and tumor samples.

Worth noting for this clone: Its matching antigen is unknown. Other DNA sequences in the sample encode the same CDR3.

Sequencing used immunoSEQ multiplex PCR; TCRdb keeps in-frame clones, though not all of them. There are about 100,000 clones in the sample; around 80% occur only once, and approximately 6% lies in the top ten. The material was blood, obtained before dendritic cell vaccination. This clonotype was sampled from a human donor with glioblastoma.

The CDR3 region has the DNA TGCGCCAGCAGCTTGGGACAGGGGTTTGAAAAACTGTTTTTT. Translation gives CASSLGQGFEKLFF. This rearrangement joins TRBV5-1 to TRBJ1-4; 8 bases fit TRBD1. The CDR3 contains 14 residues. Germline CDR1 SGHRS, CDR2 YFSETQ. V lost 0 bases to trimming and J lost 7 bases; unmatched junction nucleotides: 2. Combining the CDR3 with reference TRBV5-1 and TRBJ1-4 gives the whole variable domain KAGVTQTPRYLIKTRGQQVTLSCSPISGHRSVSWYQQTPGQGLQFLFEYFSETQRNKGNFPGRFSGRQFSNSRSEMNVSTLELGDSALYLCASSLGQGFEKLFFGSGTQLSVL.